One and the same sample provided the 14 T cell receptor beta chains below, sequenced in a study of Ad26.COV2.S vaccination and SARS-CoV-2 variants (dated by TCRdb to the early 2020s). The treatment or condition label, as the study defines it: around 19 received Ad26.COV2.S at low or high dose, single or two shots; about 5 received placebo; per-sample allocation not given. Repertoires of vaccine and placebo recipients were sequenced from samples collected on day 63 after the first injection. The library was produced with the immunoSEQ multiplex PCR assay. This immuneACCESS table, as held by TCRdb, lists in-frame sequences with V and J called but not all clones. Of the missing ones, under half trace to an unresolved V gene in checked studies; the others have no known cause. This sample lists about 460,000 clones; around 89% were detected once. The ten largest clonotypes hold around 1.8% of the sample.

The sample consisted of peripheral blood, taken in a trial of Ad26.COV2.S vaccine versus placebo. Receptors originate from a person between 18 and 65 years old who received the Ad26.COV2.S COVID-19 vaccine or a placebo.

In nucleotides, the CDR3 is TGTGCCATCAGTGCCGGAGATGGCCGGGGGGGCCGGTACAATGAGCAGTTCTTC. Encoded protein: CAISAGDGRGGRYNEQFF. V usage is TRBV10-3 and J usage is TRBJ2-1; 8 bases are shared with TRBD2. The V and J ends lost 4 bases and 4 bases, in that order; junction bases with no gene match: 15. CDR1 and CDR2 (germline): ENHRY, SYGVKD. The CDR3 runs to 18 residues.

The J gene is TRBJ2-5, the V gene TRBV5-1; 10 bases are a match to TRBD1. Unmatched junction bases numbered 8, after V lost 4 bases and J lost 5 bases. This CDR3 has 15 amino acids. The V gene's germline CDR1 is SGHRS and CDR2 YFSETQ. DNA of the CDR3: TGCGCCAGCAGCATCGGGACAGGGGTTAGGGAGACCCAGTACTTC. This gives the protein CASSIGTGVRETQYF.

This chain connects TRBV13 to TRBJ1-4, with 7 positions matching TRBD1. The CDR3 covers 15 residues. With 7 bases clipped from V and 6 bases from J, the junction kept 11 bases outside the gene matches. CDR1 and CDR2 (germline): PRHDT, FYEKMQ (reference sequence). The CDR3 sequence: CASTLRGADDEKLFF. CDR3 nucleotides: TGTGCCAGCACCCTCAGGGGGGCGGATGATGAAAAACTGTTTTTT. Variable domain in full (rest from reference TRBV13 and TRBJ1-4): AAGVIQSPRHLIKEKRETATLKCYPIPRHDTVYWYQQGPGQDPQFLISFYEKMQSDKGSIPDRFSAQQFSDYHSELNMSSLELGDSALYFCASTLRGADDEKLFFGSGTQLSVL.

The chain couples TRBV18 to TRBJ1-5; D is undetermined. Trimming removed 2 bases at V and 7 bases at J, with 12 bases between. The CDR3 consists of 14 residues. Germline loops: CDR1 KGHSH, CDR2 LQKENI. The CDR3, as DNA: TGTGCCAGCTCACCAGGGCCACCCGACCAGCCCCAGCATTTT. It encodes CASSPGPPDQPQHF.

The genes are TRBV19 and TRBJ2-7; 9 nucleotides agree with TRBD1. The CDR3 length is 15 residues. CDR1 is LNHDA, CDR2 SQIVND, per germline (reference sequence). J lost 3 bases, V lost 3 bases, and 6 bases had no gene match. CDR3 region: CASSIPGQGVYEQYF. CDR3 sequence (DNA): TGTGCCAGTAGTATTCCGGGACAGGGTGTCTACGAGCAGTACTTC.

As concerns this clone: The sample has other DNA sequences that encode this CDR3 too. The chain employs TRBV19 and TRBJ1-2; tentative D call: TRBD1 (6 bases). Deletions cut 3 bases from V and 2 bases from J, with 7 bases between. Germline assignment: CDR1 LNHDA and CDR2 SQIVND (reference sequence). The CDR3 has 13 amino acids. CDR3 sequence reads: CASSITGNYGYTF. CDR3 sequence (DNA): TGTGCCAGTAGTATTACAGGGAACTATGGCTACACCTTC.

J is TRBJ2-5 and V is TRBV15; D unresolved. V lost 0 bases, J lost 5 bases, and 19 bases lay in between. Germline CDR1 and CDR2: LNHNV and YYDKDF (reference sequence). The CDR3 consists of 17 residues. CDR3 bases: TGTGCCACCAGCAGAGATAACCCCTCCGTTGGTGTGGAGACCCAGTACTTC. It encodes CATSRDNPSVGVETQYF.

This sequence joins TRBV6-2 or TRBV6-3 and TRBJ2-6, with 7 bases that match TRBD1. The CDR3 covers 23 residues. V was pared by 6 bases and J by 0 bases, with 26 bases of the junction left unmatched. The germline V gene has CDR1 MNHEY and CDR2 SVGEGT. The CDR3 sequence is CASSQVGRVTWDSPNSGANVLTF. CDR3 in DNA: TGTGCCAGCAGCCAAGTCGGGCGTGTGACCTGGGACAGCCCCAACTCTGGGGCCAACGTCCTGACTTTC.

The chain has TRBV19 and TRBJ1-1; tentatively, D is TRBD1 (5 bases). Per the germline V gene, CDR1 is LNHDA and CDR2 is SQIVND (reference sequence). The CDR3 spans 14 residues. V was shortened by 8 bases and J by 0 bases, with 13 bases between the two germline ends. The CDR3 DNA follows: TGTGCCAGTCGTAACAGGTACATGAACACTGAAGCTTTCTTT. It codes for CASRNRYMNTEAFF.

The V gene is TRBV15, the J gene TRBJ2-2; perhaps D is TRBD1 or TRBD2 (7 bases each). Per the germline V gene, CDR1 is LNHNV and CDR2 is YYDKDF (reference sequence). V was cut by 6 bases and J by 3 bases, with 14 bases left in between. The CDR3 loop spans 15 amino acids. CDR3 region: CATSDSGGDTGELFF. The CDR3 DNA reads as TGTGCCACCAGTGACTCAGGGGGGGACACCGGGGAGCTGTTTTTT. Full variable domain (rest looked up from reference TRBV15 and TRBJ2-2): DAMVIQNPRYQVTQFGKPVTLSCSQTLNHNVMYWYQQKSSQAPKLLFHYYDKDFNNEADTPDNFQSRRPNTSFCFLDIRSPGLGDTAMYLCATSDSGGDTGELFFGEGSRLTVL.

This clone was detected only once. The chain has TRBV10-3 and TRBJ2-7, with TRBD1 identical over 7 bases. CDR3 length: 15 residues. Germline V lookup: CDR1 ENHRY, CDR2 SYGVKD. The ends lost 8 bases at V and 4 bases at J; junction bases unmatched: 14. The CDR3, as DNA: TGTGCCATCGGTATAACCAGGGACAGCCCTTACGAGCAGTACTTC. Translated, it gives CAIGITRDSPYEQYF.

The chain combines TRBV4-2 with TRBJ2-2; D uncertain. The CDR3 consists of 16 residues. Germline values: CDR1 LGHNA, CDR2 YNFKEQ. Trimming removed 2 bases from V and 5 bases from J, with 15 bases in between. CDR3 sequence: CASSQLGMRLTGELFF. In DNA form, the CDR3 reads TGTGCCAGCAGCCAATTGGGGATGCGACTGACCGGGGAGCTGTTTTTT.

V usage is TRBV2 and J usage is TRBJ2-7, with a weak D call TRBD1 (5 bases). The germline gives CDR1 SNHLY, CDR2 FYNNEI. V dropped 0 bases and J dropped 5 bases, with 11 bases sitting between them. CDR3 size: 14 residues. This chain's CDR3 is CASSEAFGANEQYF. The CDR3 nucleotides are TGTGCCAGCAGTGAAGCGTTTGGGGCTAACGAGCAGTACTTC.

V gene TRBV30 combines with J gene TRBJ2-1; 9 bases map to TRBD2. CDR3 size: 15 residues. Germline assignment: CDR1 GTSNPN and CDR2 SVGIG (reference sequence). V lost 2 bases and J lost 1; bases outside the gene matches: 3. The CDR3 region has the DNA TGTGCCTGGAGTTTCCTAGCGGGGTCCTACAATGAGCAGTTCTTC. Residues: CAWSFLAGSYNEQFF.